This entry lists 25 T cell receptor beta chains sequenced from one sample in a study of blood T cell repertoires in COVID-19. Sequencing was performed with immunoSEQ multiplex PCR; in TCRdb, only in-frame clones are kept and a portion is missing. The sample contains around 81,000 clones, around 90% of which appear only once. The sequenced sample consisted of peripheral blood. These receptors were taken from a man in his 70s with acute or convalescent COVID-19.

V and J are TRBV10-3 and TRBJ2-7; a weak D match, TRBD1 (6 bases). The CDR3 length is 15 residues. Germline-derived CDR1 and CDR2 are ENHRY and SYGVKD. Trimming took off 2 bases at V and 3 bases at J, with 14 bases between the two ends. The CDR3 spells CAISEGWGPFYEQYF. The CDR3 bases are TGTGCCATCAGTGAGGGCTGGGGGCCATTCTACGAGCAGTACTTC.

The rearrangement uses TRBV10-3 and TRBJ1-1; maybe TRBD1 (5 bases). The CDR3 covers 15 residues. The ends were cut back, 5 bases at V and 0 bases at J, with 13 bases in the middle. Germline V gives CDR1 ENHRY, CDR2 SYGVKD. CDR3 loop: CAISNPTAMNTEAFF. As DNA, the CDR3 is TGTGCCATCAGTAATCCGACAGCTATGAACACTGAAGCTTTCTTT.

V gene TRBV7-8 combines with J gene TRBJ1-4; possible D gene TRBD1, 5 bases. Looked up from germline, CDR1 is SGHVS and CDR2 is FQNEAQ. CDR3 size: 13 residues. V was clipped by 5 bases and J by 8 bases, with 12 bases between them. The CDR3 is CASSSSPGEKLFF. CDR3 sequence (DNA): TGTGCCAGCAGCAGCTCCCCAGGGGAAAAACTGTTTTTT.

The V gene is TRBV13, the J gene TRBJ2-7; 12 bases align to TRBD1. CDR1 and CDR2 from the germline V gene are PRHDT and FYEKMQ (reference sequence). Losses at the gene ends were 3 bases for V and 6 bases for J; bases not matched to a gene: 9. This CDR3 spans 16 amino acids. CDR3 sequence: CASSLGTGGRLGEQYF. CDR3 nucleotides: TGTGCCAGCAGCTTGGGGACAGGGGGCCGGTTGGGCGAGCAGTACTTC.

The DNA for the CDR3 is TGTGCCAGCAGCCAAGATATTAAGGGGTCTAACTACAATGAGCAGTTCTTC. Protein sequence: CASSQDIKGSNYNEQFF. This rearrangement joins TRBV3-1 (or the pseudogene TRBV3-2) to TRBJ2-1; D perhaps matches TRBD1 (5 bases). This CDR3 is built from 17 residues. Deletions cut 0 bases from V and 3 bases from J, with 15 bases between. The V gene's germline CDR1 is LGHDT and CDR2 YNNKEL (reference sequence).

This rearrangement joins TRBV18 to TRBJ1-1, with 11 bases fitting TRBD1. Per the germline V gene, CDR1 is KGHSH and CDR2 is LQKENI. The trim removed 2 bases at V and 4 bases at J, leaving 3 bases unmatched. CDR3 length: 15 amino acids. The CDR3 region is CASSPGTGGSTEAFF. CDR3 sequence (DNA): TGTGCCAGCTCACCAGGGACAGGGGGGTCCACTGAAGCTTTCTTT. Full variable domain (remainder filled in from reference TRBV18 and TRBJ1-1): NAGVMQNPRHLVRRRGQEARLRCSPMKGHSHVYWYRQLPEEGLKFMVYLQKENIIDESGMPKERFSAEFPKEGPSILRIQQVVRGDSAAYFCASSPGTGGSTEAFFGQGTRLTVV.

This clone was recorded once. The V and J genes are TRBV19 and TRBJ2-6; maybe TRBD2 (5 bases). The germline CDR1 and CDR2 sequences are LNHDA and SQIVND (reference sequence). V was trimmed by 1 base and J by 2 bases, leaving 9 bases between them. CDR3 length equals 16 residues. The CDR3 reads CASSIGPGTGANVLTF. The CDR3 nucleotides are TGTGCCAGTAGTATAGGGCCGGGGACTGGGGCCAACGTCCTGACTTTC.

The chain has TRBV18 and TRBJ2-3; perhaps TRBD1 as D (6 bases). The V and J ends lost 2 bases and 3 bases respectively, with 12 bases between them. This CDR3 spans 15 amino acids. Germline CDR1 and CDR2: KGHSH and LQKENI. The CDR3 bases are TGTGCCAGCTCACCATTACCAGGGGCAACAGATACGCAGTATTTT. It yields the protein CASSPLPGATDTQYF.

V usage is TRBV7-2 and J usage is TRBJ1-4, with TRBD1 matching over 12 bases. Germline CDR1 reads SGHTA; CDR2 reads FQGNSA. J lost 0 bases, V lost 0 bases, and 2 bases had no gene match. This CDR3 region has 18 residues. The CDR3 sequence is CASSLAGTGGATNEKLFF. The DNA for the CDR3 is TGTGCCAGCAGCTTAGCCGGGACAGGGGGCGCAACTAATGAAAAACTGTTTTTT.

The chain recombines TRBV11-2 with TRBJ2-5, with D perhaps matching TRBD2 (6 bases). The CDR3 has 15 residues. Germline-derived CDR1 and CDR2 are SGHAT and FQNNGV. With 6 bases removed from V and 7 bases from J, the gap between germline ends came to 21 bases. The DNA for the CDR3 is TGTGCCAGCAGACCCAACAAGACTAGTATGGTGACCCAGTACTTC. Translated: CASRPNKTSMVTQYF.

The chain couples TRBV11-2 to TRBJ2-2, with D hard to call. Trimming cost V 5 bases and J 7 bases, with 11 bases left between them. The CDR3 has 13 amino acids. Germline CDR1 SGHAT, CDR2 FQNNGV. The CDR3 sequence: CASSPLMVGELFF. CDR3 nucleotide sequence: TGTGCCAGCAGCCCCCTAATGGTCGGGGAGCTGTTTTTT.

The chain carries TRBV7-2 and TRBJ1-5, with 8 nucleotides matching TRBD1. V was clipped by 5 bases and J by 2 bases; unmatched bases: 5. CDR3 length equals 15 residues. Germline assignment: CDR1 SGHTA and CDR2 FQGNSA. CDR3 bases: TGTGCCAGCAGCCTGGACAGGGCGGGCAATCAGCCCCAGCATTTT. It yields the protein CASSLDRAGNQPQHF.

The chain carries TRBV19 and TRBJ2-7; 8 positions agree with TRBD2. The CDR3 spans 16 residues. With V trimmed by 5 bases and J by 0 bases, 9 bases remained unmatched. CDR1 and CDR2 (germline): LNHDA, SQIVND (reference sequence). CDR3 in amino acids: CASSGTLAGSSYEQYF. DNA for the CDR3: TGTGCCAGTAGTGGCACTCTAGCGGGCAGCTCCTACGAGCAGTACTTC.

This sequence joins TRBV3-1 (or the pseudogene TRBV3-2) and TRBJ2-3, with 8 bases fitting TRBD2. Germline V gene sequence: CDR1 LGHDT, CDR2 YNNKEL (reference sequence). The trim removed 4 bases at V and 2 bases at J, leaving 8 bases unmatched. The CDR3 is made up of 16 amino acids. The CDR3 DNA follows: TGTGCCAGCAGCCCCGGGAGGGCCAAGGCCACAGATACGCAGTATTTT. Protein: CASSPGRAKATDTQYF.

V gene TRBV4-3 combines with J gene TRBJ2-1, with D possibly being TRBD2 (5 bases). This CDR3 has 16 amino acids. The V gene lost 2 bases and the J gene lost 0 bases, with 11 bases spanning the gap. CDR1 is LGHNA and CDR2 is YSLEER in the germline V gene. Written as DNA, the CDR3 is TGCGCCAGCAGCCAAATACTAGACACCTCCTACAATGAGCAGTTCTTC. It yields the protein CASSQILDTSYNEQFF.

As DNA, the CDR3 is TGCGCCAGCAGCGCACAGGGCTCAGGGAGTGAAAAACTGTTTTTT. Protein product: CASSAQGSGSEKLFF. The chain carries TRBV5-1 and TRBJ1-4, with D tentatively TRBD1 (6 bases). The CDR3 has 15 amino acids. Germline CDR1 SGHRS, CDR2 YFSETQ. V lost 4 bases and J lost 7, with 17 bases in between.

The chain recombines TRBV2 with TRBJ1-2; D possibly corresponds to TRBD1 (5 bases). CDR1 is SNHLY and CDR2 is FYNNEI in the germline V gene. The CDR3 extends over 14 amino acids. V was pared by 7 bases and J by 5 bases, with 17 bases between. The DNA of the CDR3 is TGTGCCAGCACACGAGGGGAGGTTATATATGGCTACACCTTC. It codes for CASTRGEVIYGYTF. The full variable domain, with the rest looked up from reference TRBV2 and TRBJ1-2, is EPEVTQTPSHQVTQMGQEVILRCVPISNHLYFYWYRQILGQKVEFLVSFYNNEISEKSEIFDDQFSVERPDGSNFTLKIRSTKLEDSAMYFCASTRGEVIYGYTFGSGTRLTVV.

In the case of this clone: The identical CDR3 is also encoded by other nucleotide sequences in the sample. The CDR3 coding sequence is TGTGCCAGCAGCCAGGCACAGGGGAACACTGAAGCTTTCTTT. The encoded protein is CASSQAQGNTEAFF. This chain joins TRBV3-1 (or the pseudogene TRBV3-2) and TRBJ1-1, with D possibly TRBD1 on 6 matching bases. This CDR3 has 14 amino acids. Between the trimmed V and J ends, which lost 3 bases and 1 base, there was a span of 9 bases. CDR1 is LGHDT and CDR2 is YNNKEL in the germline V gene (reference sequence).

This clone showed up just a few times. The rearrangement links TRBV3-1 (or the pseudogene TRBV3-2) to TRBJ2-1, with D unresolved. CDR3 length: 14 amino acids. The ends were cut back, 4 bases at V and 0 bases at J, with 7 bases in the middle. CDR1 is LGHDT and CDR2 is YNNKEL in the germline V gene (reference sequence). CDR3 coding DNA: TGTGCCAGCAGCCCCCACGGCTCCTACAATGAGCAGTTCTTC. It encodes CASSPHGSYNEQFF.

The CDR3 protein is CASRRGLNTEAFF. CDR3 DNA: TGTGCCAGCCGGAGGGGCCTGAACACTGAAGCTTTCTTT. V gene TRBV3-1 (or the pseudogene TRBV3-2) combines with J gene TRBJ1-1; perhaps TRBD1 as D (5 bases). This CDR3 region has 13 residues. Between the trimmed V and J ends, which lost 8 bases and 0 bases, there was a span of 10 bases. The germline CDR1 and CDR2 sequences are LGHDT and YNNKEL (reference sequence).

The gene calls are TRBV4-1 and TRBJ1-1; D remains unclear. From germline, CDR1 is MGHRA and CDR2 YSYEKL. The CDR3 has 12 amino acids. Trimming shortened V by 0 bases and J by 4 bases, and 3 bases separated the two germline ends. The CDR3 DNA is TGCGCCAGCAGCCAAGAGGCCACTGAAGCTTTCTTT. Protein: CASSQEATEAFF.

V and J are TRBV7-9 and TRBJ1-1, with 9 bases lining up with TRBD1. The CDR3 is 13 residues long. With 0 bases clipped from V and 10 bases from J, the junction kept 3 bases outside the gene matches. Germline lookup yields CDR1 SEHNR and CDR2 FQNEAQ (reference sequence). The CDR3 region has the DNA TGTGCCAGCAGCTTAGCGGGGACAGGGTTAGCTTTCTTT. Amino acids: CASSLAGTGLAFF. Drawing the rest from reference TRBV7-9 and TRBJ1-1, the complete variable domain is DTGVSQNPRHKITKRGQNVTFRCDPISEHNRLYWYRQTLGQGPEFLTYFQNEAQLEKSRLLSDRFSAERPKGSFSTLEIQRTEQGDSAMYLCASSLAGTGLAFFGQGTRLTVV.

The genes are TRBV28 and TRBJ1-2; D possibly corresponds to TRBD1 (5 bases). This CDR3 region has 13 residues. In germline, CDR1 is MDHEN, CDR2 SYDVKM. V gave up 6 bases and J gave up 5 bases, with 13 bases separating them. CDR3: CASRGLGNYGYTF. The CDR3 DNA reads TGTGCCAGCAGGGGACTGGGGAATTATGGCTACACCTTC.

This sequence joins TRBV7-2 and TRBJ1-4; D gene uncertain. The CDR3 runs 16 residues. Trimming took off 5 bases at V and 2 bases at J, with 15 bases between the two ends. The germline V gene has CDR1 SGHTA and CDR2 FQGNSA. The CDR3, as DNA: TGTGCCAGCAGCCCCCGTGGGCTCTCTACTAATGAAAAACTGTTTTTT. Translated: CASSPRGLSTNEKLFF.

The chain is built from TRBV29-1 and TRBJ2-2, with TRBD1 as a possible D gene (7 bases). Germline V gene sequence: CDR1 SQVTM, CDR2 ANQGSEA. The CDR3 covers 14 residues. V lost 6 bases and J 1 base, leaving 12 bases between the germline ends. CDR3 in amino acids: CSVGQGGNTGELFF. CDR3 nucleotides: TGCAGCGTGGGGCAGGGGGGGAACACCGGGGAGCTGTTTTTT.